This T cell receptor beta chain was sequenced in a study of tumor-infiltrating lymphocytes in primary liver carcinoma. TCR beta cDNA was reverse-transcribed from 450 to 500 ng of total RNA. The reaction used a constant-region primer and ProtoScript II reverse transcriptase. Three nested multiplex PCR rounds, a slightly modified ARM-PCR, produced the libraries for TCR beta. With TRBV1-TRBV30 forward primers and a C-beta reverse primer, the first two PCR rounds were run for approximately 9 cycles each. Using its own MiXCR run on the multiplex PCR reads, TCRdb lists one record per CDR3 protein. The table includes 70,000 to 75,000 distinct CDR3 sequences, approximately 70% detected once. As for this clonotype: This likely comes from a read error, as the CDR3 has no conserved phenylalanine or tryptophan at its end. Because the CDR3's place on the DNA is in doubt, the DNA is left out and the CDR3 is given as listed by TCRdb.

DNA and RNA were both co-extracted from roughly 18-30 mg of bulk tissue that had not been sorted. Over 75% viable tumor cells were present in every tumor sample. The CDR3 is 18 amino acids in total, end residues counted. Per germline, CDR1 SGHAT and CDR2 FQNNGV. V gene TRBV11-2 combines with J gene TRBJ2-6; the table's D call of TRBD1 was not tested on the DNA. The clonotype originates from a man aged 40-49 years with primary liver carcinoma and hepatitis B virus infection. The sample comprised liver tumor tissue from sampling region 4. Subset: tumor region T4, right-lateral pole. CDR3 amino acids: CASSLRQGGPSGANVQIS.